This T cell receptor beta chain was sequenced for a study of T cell responses to AZD1222 COVID-19 vaccine. This clone occurred a few times. Antigen specificity is unknown. Sequencing used immunoSEQ multiplex PCR; TCRdb keeps in-frame clones, though not all of them. This sample has over 40,000 clones; 75% to 85% occur once, and the top ten carry over 40%. General study findings and limits: Spike-specific TCR breadth and depth grew following two AZD1222 doses.

Trimming removed 5 bases at V and 7 bases at J, with 12 bases between. This CDR3 has 12 amino acids. The source is an adult in good health. The sample was peripheral blood, taken on day 0 of AZD1222 vaccination. The V gene is TRBV12-3 or TRBV12-4, the J gene TRBJ2-7; tentative D call: TRBD1 (6 bases). The CDR3 DNA reads TGTGCCAGCAGTCCAGGGGTGAGGGAGCAGTACTTC. The encoded protein is CASSPGVREQYF.